The clone carrying this T cell receptor (beta chain) has only a few counts. TCRbeta library construction was performed incorporating unique molecular identifiers. TCRdb reprocessed the PCR reads via MiXCR and lists one record per CDR3 protein. This sample carries fewer than 1 million distinct CDR3 sequences, approximately 15% of them seen once, and the ten largest clones take about 4.6%. The data are from a study of T-cell reconstitution after alpha-beta-depleted transplantation in children. V shed 4 bases, J shed 7 bases, and the junction held 8 bases outside the gene matches. Germline V CDR1 and CDR2: SGDLS, YYNGEE. The CDR3 is made up of 15 amino acids.

The sequence was obtained from a male patient younger than 18 who had a stem cell transplant for acute lymphoblastic leukemia, so the T cells may come from the graft donor. This specimen was PBMCs, mostly from graft donor cells, taken 360 days after TCRalphabeta/CD19-depleted stem cell transplant. The genes are TRBV9 and TRBJ2-1, with TRBD2 matching over 10 bases. The CDR3 loop is CASSFIAGGKNEQFF. The CDR3 region has the DNA TGTGCCAGCAGCTTTATAGCGGGAGGAAAGAATGAGCAGTTCTTC.